This T cell receptor (beta chain) was identified during a study of radiotherapy plus CTLA-4 blockade in lung cancer. Findings and caveats of the study: Tumor-derived TCR clones expanded in blood after radiotherapy plus ipilimumab.

This clone was observed a handful of times. Its antigen is as yet unknown. The method was immunoSEQ multiplex PCR; TCRdb's version includes in-frame clones alone and lacks a portion of them. The data contain tens of thousands of clones, approximately 79% of them singletons. This receptor was identified in a human donor with non-small cell lung cancer that progressed on radiotherapy plus ipilimumab. The source was peripheral blood, collected from a patient treated with radiotherapy plus ipilimumab.

Written as DNA, the CDR3 is TGTGCCAGCAGCTTAAGTGCAGCGGACATTCAGTACTTC. This sequence encodes CASSLSAADIQYF. The chain carries TRBV7-9 and TRBJ2-4; D may be TRBD2 (5 bases). Trimming cost V 2 bases and J 8 bases, with 10 bases left between them. CDR1 SEHNR and CDR2 FQNEAQ come from the germline V gene (reference sequence). The CDR3 contains 13 residues.